Reported below is one T cell receptor (beta chain). Its antigen is undetermined. The data stem from a study of response to subunit inactivated influenza vaccine. Broader study findings: Seasonal influenza vaccination, on each occasion, was suggested by the authors to recruit few new T cells.

Trimming took off 5 bases at V and 6 bases at J, with 12 bases between the two ends. CDR3 size: 13 residues. Using its own MiXCR run on the RT-PCR reads, TCRdb lists one record per CDR3 protein. In the table there are hundreds of thousands of distinct CDR3 sequences, about 14% of which are singletons. This receptor was identified in a man aged 50-60 years who received an inactivated influenza vaccine. This sample comprised PBMCs from blood, obtained approximately 15 days before vaccination. The rearrangement uses TRBV12-3 or TRBV12-4 and TRBJ2-3; D not certain. This CDR3 is CASSEEEVDTQYF. DNA for the CDR3: TGTGCCAGCAGTGAGGAAGAAGTGGATACGCAGTATTTT.